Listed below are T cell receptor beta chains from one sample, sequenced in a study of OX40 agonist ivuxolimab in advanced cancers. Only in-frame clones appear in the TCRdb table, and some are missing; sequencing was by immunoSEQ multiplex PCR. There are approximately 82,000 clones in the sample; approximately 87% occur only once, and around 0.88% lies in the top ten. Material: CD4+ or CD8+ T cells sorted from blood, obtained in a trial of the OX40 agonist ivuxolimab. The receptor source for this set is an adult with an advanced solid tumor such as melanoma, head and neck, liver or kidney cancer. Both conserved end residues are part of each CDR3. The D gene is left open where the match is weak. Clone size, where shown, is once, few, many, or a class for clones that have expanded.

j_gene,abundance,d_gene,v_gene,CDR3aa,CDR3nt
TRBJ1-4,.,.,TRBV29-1,CSVVLQGMSEKLFF,TGCAGCGTCGTACTACAGGGTATGAGTGAAAAACTGTTTTTT
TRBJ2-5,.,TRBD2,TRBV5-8,CASSPGLAGGQETQYF,TGTGCCAGCAGCCCCGGACTAGCGGGGGGGCAGGAGACCCAGTACTTC
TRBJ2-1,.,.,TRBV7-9,CASSFGRINEQFF,TGTGCCAGCAGCTTTGGCCGAATCAATGAGCAGTTCTTC
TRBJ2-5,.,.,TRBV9,CASSPQHRHQETQYF,TGTGCCAGCAGCCCTCAGCACAGACACCAAGAGACCCAGTACTTC
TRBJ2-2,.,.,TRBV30,CAWRYGGTAGTGELFF,TGTGCCTGGAGGTACGGGGGCACGGCCGGCACCGGGGAGCTGTTTTTT
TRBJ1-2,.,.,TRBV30,CAWTPRFNYGYTF,TGTGCCTGGACGCCCCGATTTAACTATGGCTACACCTTC
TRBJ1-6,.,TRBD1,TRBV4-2,CASSQVGTENSPLHF,TGTGCCAGCAGCCAAGTCGGGACAGAGAATTCACCCCTCCACTTT
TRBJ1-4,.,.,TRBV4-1,CASSQVLANEKLFF,TGCGCCAGCAGCCAGGTTTTAGCTAATGAAAAACTGTTTTTT
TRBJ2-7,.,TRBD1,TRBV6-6,CASSTPGQGREQYF,TGTGCCAGCAGTACCCCGGGACAGGGACGTGAGCAGTACTTC
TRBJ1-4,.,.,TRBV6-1,CASSEASVRVWEKLFF,TGTGCCAGCAGTGAAGCGAGTGTTAGGGTTTGGGAAAAACTGTTTTTT
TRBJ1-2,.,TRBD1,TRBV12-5,CASGLVPYRTGTAFNYGYTF,TGTGCTAGTGGTTTGGTCCCTTACCGCACCGGGACAGCCTTTAACTATGGCTACACCTTC
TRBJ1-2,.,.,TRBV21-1,CASSRYRAGYTF,TGTGCCAGCAGCAGGTACAGGGCTGGCTACACCTTC
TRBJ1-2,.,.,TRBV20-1,CSARDYGYTF,TGCAGTGCTAGGGACTATGGCTACACCTTC
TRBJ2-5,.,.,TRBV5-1,CASSLGVGGLKEETQYF,TGCGCCAGCAGCTTAGGGGTCGGGGGCCTTAAGGAAGAGACCCAGTACTTC
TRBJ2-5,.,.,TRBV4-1,CASSQVGFGDGKETQYF,TGCGCCAGCAGCCAAGTAGGGTTCGGTGACGGAAAAGAGACCCAGTACTTC
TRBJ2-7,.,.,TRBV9,CASSADSRANEQYF,TGTGCCAGCAGCGCGGACAGCCGGGCAAACGAGCAGTACTTC
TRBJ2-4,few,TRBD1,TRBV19,CASRQQGIDIQYF,TGTGCCAGTAGGCAACAGGGGATAGACATTCAGTACTTC
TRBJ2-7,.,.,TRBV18,CASSPGQASYEQYF,TGTGCCAGCTCACCCGGGCAGGCTTCCTACGAGCAGTACTTC
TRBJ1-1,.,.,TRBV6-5,CASSFYRENTEAFF,TGTGCCAGCAGTTTTTACAGGGAGAACACTGAAGCTTTCTTT
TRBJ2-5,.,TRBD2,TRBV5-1,CASSRAGTSGGETQYF,TGCGCCAGCAGCCGGGCCGGGACTAGCGGTGGGGAGACCCAGTACTTC